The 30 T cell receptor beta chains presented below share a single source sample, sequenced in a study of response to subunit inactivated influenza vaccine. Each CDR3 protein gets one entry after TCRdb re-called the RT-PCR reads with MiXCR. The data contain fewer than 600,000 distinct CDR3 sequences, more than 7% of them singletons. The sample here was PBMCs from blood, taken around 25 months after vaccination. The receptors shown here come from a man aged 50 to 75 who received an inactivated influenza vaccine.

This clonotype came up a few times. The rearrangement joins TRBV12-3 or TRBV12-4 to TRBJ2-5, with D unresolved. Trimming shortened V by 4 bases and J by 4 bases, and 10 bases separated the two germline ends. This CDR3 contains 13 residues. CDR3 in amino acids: CASSWVEGETQYF. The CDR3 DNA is TGTGCCAGCAGTTGGGTGGAAGGAGAGACCCAGTACTTC.

This CDR3 reads CASSWTSGGTNEQFF. DNA for the CDR3: TGTGCCAGCAGCTGGACTAGCGGGGGGACCAATGAGCAGTTCTTC. This chain links TRBV11-2 with TRBJ2-1, with 14 positions matching TRBD2. The CDR3 is 15 residues long. Trimming took 4 bases from V and 6 from J; bases not matched to a gene: 2. Germline CDR1 and CDR2: SGHAT and FQNNGV.

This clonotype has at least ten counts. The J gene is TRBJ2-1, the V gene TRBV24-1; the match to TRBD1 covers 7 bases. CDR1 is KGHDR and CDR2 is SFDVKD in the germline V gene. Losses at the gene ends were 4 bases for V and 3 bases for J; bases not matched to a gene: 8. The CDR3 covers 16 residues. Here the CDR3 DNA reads TGTGCCACCAGTGACCCGAGGGGGCCGGACTACAATGAGCAGTTCTTC. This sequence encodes CATSDPRGPDYNEQFF.

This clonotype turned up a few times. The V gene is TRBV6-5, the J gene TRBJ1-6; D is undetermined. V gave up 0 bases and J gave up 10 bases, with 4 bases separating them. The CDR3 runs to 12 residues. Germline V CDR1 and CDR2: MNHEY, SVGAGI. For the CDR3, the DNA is TGTGCCAGCAGTTACTCAAGGTCACCCCTCCACTTT. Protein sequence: CASSYSRSPLHF.

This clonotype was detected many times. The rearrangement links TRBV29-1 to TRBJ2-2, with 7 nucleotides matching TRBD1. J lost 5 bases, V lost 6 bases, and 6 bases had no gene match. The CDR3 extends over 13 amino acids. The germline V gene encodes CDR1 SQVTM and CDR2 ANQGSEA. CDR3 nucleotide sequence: TGCAGCGTGGGAGAACAGGGGACCGGGGAGCTGTTTTTT. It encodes CSVGEQGTGELFF.

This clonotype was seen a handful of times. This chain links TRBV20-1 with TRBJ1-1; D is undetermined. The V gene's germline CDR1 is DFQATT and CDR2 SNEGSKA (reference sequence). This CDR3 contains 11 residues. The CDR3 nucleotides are TGCAGAGCGAAGCGGTCCACTGAAGCTTTCTTT. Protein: CRAKRSTEAFF.

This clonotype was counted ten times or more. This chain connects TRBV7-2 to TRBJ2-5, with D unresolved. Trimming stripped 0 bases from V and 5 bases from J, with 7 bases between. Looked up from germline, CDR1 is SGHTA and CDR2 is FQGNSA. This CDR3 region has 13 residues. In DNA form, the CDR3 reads TGTGCCAGCAGCTTAGCGCTATGGGAGACCCAGTACTTC. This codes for CASSLALWETQYF.

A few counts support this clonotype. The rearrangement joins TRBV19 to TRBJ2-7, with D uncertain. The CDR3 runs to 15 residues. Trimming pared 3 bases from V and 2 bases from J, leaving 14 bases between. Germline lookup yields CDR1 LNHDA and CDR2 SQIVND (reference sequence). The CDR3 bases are TGTGCCAGTAGTATTGGGGTCGGAGCAACCTACGAGCAGTACTTC. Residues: CASSIGVGATYEQYF.

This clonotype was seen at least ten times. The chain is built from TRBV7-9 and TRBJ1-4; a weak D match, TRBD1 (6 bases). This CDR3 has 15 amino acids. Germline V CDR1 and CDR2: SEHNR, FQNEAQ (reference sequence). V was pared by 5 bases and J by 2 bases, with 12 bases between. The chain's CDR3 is CASSPNQGTNEKLFF. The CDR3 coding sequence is TGTGCCAGCAGCCCTAATCAGGGGACTAATGAAAAACTGTTTTTT.

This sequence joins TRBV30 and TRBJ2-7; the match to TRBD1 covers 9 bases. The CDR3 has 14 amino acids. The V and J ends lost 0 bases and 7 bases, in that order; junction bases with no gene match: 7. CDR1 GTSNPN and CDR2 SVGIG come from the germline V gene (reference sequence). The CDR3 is CAWSVRDRAREQYF. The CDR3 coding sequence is TGTGCCTGGAGTGTAAGGGACAGGGCAAGGGAGCAGTACTTC.

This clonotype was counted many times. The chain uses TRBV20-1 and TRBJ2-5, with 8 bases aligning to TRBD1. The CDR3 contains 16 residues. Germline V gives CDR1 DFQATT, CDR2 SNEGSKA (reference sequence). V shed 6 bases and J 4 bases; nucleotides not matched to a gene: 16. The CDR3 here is CSADPTGDIRRETQYF. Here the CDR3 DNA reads TGCAGTGCCGATCCGACAGGGGATATCCGGAGAGAGACCCAGTACTTC.

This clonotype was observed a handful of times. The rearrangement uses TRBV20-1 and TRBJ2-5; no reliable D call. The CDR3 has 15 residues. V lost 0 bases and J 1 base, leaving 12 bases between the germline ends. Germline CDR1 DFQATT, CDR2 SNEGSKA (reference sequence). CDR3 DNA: TGCAGTGCTAGAGATTGGATAACGGCCCAAGAGACCCAGTACTTC. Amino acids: CSARDWITAQETQYF.

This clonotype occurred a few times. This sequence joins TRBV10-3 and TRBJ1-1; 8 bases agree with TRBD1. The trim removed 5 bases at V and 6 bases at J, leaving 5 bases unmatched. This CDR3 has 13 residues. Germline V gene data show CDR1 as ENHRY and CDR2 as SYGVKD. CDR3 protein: CAISSDRASEAFF. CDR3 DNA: TGTGCCATCAGTTCGGACAGGGCTTCTGAAGCTTTCTTT.

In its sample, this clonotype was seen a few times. The chain's CDR3 is CASSLTGVGGEQFF. The CDR3 region has the DNA TGCGCCAGCAGCTTGACAGGGGTCGGGGGGGAGCAGTTCTTC. J is TRBJ2-1 and V is TRBV5-1; D possibly matches TRBD1 or TRBD2 (7 bases each). The germline CDR1 and CDR2 sequences are SGHRS and YFSETQ. V dropped 1 base and J dropped 10 bases, with 15 bases sitting between them. The CDR3 length is 14 residues.

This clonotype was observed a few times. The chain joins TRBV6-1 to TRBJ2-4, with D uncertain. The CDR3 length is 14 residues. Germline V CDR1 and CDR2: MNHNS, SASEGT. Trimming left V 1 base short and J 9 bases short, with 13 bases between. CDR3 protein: CASSEGLGSFIQYF. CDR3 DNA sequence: TGTGCCAGCAGTGAAGGCTTGGGGTCCTTCATTCAGTACTTC.

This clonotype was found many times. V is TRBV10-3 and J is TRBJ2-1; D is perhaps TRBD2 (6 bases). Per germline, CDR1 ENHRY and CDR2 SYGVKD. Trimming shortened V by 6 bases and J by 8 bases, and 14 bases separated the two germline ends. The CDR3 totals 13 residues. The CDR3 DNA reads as TGTGCCATCAGGACGGACACGGGGGATGAGCAGTTCTTC. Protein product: CAIRTDTGDEQFF.

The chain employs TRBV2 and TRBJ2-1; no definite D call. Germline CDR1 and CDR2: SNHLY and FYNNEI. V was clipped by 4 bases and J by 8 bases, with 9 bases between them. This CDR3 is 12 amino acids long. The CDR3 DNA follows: TGTGCCAGCAGTGTACTACGGGATGAGCAGTTCTTC. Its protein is CASSVLRDEQFF.

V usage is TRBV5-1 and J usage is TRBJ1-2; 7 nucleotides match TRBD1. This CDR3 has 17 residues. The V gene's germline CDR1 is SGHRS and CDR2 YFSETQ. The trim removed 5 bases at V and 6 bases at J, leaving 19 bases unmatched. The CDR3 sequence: CASSYAEGGPRGDGYTF. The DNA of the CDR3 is TGCGCCAGCAGTTATGCAGAAGGGGGCCCTCGCGGCGATGGCTACACCTTC.

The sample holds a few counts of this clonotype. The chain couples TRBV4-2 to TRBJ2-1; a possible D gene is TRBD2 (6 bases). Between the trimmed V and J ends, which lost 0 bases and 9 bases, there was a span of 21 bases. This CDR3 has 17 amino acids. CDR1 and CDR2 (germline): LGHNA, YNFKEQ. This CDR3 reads CASSQDTGVGFSLEQFF. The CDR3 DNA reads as TGTGCCAGCAGCCAAGATACGGGGGTTGGATTCTCGCTTGAGCAGTTCTTC.

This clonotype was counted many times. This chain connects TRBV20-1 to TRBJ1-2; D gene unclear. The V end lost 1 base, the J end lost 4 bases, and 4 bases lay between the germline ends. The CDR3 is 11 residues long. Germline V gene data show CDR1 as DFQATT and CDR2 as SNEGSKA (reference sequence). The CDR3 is CSARGGYGYTF. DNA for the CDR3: TGCAGTGCTAGAGGTGGCTATGGCTACACCTTC.

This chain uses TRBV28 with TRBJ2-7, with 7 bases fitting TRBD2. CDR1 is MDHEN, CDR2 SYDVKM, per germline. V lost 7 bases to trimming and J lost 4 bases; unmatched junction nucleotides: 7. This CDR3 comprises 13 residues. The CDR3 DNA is TGTGCCAGCACGAGGCGGGAGTATTACGAGCAGTACTTC. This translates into CASTRREYYEQYF.

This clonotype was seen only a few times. CDR3 region: CASSQDWQGNSPLHF. The CDR3 DNA reads as TGCGCCAGCAGCCAAGACTGGCAGGGAAATTCACCCCTCCACTTT. This rearrangement joins TRBV4-3 to TRBJ1-6; perhaps TRBD1 as D (5 bases). Germline V gene data show CDR1 as LGHNA and CDR2 as YSLEER. Between the trimmed V and J ends, which lost 0 bases and 7 bases, there was a span of 10 bases. The length of the CDR3 is 15 residues.

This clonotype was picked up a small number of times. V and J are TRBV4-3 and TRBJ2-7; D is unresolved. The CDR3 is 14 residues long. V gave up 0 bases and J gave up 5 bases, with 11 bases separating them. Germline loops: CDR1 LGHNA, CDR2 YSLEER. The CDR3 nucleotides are TGCGCCAGCAGCCAAGATCGCAATGGGGACGAGCAGTACTTC. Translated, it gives CASSQDRNGDEQYF.

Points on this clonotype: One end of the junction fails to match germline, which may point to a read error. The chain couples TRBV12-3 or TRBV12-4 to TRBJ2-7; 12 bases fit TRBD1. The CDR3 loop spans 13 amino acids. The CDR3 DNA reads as TGTGCCAGCAGCCTTCCGGGACAGGGGGCAATCTCTTTC. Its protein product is CASSLPGQGAISF.

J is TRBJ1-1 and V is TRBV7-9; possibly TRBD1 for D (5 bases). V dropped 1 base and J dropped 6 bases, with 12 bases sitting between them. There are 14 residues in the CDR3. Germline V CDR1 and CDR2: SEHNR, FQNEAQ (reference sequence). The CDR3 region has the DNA TGTGCCAGCAGCTTAGACCAGGGTGGGCCTGAAGCTTTCTTT. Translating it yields CASSLDQGGPEAFF.

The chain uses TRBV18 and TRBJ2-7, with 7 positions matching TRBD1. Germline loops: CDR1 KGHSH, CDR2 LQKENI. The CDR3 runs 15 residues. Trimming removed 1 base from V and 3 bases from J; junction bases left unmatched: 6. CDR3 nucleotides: TGTGCCAGCTCACCACGACAGGGCGCGCACTACGAGCAGTACTTC. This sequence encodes CASSPRQGAHYEQYF.

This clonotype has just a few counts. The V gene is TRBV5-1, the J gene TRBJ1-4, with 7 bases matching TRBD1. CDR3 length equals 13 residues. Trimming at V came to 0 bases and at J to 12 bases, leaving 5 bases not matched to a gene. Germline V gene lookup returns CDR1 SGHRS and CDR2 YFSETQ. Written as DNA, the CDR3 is TGCGCCAGCAGCTTGGAGGGGGCGGCGGAACTGTTTTTT. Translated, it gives CASSLEGAAELFF.

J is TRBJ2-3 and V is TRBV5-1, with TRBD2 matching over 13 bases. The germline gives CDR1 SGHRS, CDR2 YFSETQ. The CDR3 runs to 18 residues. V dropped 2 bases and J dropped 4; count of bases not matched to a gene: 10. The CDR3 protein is CASSFGTSGTRKADTQYF. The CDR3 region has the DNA TGCGCCAGCAGCTTTGGGACTAGCGGGACGCGGAAGGCAGATACGCAGTATTTT.

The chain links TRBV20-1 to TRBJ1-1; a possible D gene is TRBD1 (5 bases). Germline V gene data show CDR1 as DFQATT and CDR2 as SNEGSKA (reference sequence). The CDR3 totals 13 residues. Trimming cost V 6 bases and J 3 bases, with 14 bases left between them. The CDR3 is CSARRVGDTEAFF. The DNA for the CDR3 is TGCAGTGCACGTAGGGTAGGGGACACTGAAGCTTTCTTT.

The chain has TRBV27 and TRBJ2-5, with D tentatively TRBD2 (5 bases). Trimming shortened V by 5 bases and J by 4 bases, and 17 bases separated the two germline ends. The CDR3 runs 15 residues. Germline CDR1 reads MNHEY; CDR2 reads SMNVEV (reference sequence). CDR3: CASSPLAGARETQYF. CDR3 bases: TGTGCCAGCAGTCCTCTGGCGGGTGCAAGAGAGACCCAGTACTTC.